The 5 T cell receptor beta chains presented below share a single source sample, sequenced in a study of CD8+ T cells in alopecia areata. Extracted from the samples, RNA was reverse transcribed into cDNA to serve as the sequencing template. Sequencing was performed with immunoSEQ multiplex PCR; in TCRdb, only in-frame clones are kept and a portion is missing. The sample has roughly 250,000 clones, roughly 69% seen once. Sample: CD4+ T cells sorted from blood, taken at week 0. The receptors shown here come from a human donor with alopecia areata.

The genes are TRBV5-1 and TRBJ2-5, with 11 bases aligning to TRBD1. Trimming cost V 3 bases and J 3 bases; bases outside gene matches: 1. CDR1 is SGHRS, CDR2 YFSETQ, per germline. This CDR3 comprises 14 residues. The DNA for the CDR3 is TGCGCCAGCAGCTGGACAGGGGGCGAAGAGACCCAGTACTTC. It encodes CASSWTGGEETQYF. The entire variable domain, with the rest obtained from reference TRBV5-1 and TRBJ2-5, is as follows: KAGVTQTPRYLIKTRGQQVTLSCSPISGHRSVSWYQQTPGQGLQFLFEYFSETQRNKGNFPGRFSGRQFSNSRSEMNVSTLELGDSALYLCASSWTGGEETQYFGPGTRLLVL.

The chain recombines TRBV5-6 with TRBJ1-5; 7 bases are a match to TRBD1. The CDR3 sequence is 13 residues long. V shed 4 bases and J 9 bases; nucleotides not matched to a gene: 7. Germline V gene data show CDR1 as SGHDT and CDR2 as YYEEEE. The CDR3: CASSAGRGRPQHF. The CDR3, as DNA: TGTGCCAGCAGCGCAGGTAGGGGGCGGCCCCAGCATTTT.

The chain uses TRBV7-9 and TRBJ1-6, with D possibly TRBD1 on 6 matching bases. V was trimmed by 5 bases and J by 3 bases, leaving 11 bases between them. The CDR3 is made up of 15 amino acids. Germline CDR1 SEHNR, CDR2 FQNEAQ (reference sequence). CDR3 coding DNA: TGTGCCAGCAGCCAGGGACACCTCTATAATTCACCCCTCCACTTT. This encodes CASSQGHLYNSPLHF.

The chain is built from TRBV4-1 and TRBJ2-7; either TRBD1 or TRBD2 may supply D (5 bases each). The germline CDR1 and CDR2 sequences are MGHRA and YSYEKL. This CDR3 has 14 amino acids. V dropped 2 bases and J dropped 3 bases, with 11 bases sitting between them. CDR3 in DNA: TGCGCCAGCAGCCAATCCGGGACGAACTACGAGCAGTACTTC. Amino acid sequence: CASSQSGTNYEQYF.

This rearrangement joins TRBV5-4 to TRBJ2-7, with TRBD2 matching over 11 bases. The CDR3 loop spans 15 amino acids. Trimming removed 1 base from V and 3 bases from J; junction bases left unmatched: 3. The germline V gene has CDR1 SGHNT and CDR2 YYREEE (reference sequence). CDR3 in DNA: TGTGCCAGCAGCTTGACTAGCGGGGGCAGCTACGAGCAGTACTTC. Its translation is CASSLTSGGSYEQYF.